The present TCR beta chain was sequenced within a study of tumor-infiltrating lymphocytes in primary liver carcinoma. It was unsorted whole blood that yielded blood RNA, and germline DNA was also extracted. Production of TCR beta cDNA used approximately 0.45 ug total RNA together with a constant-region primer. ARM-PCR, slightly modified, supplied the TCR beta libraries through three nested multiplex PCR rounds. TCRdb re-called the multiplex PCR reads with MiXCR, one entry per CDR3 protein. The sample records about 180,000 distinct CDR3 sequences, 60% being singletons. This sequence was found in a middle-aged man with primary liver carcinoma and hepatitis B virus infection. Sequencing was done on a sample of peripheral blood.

The CDR3 coding sequence is TGTGCCAGCAGTTACGATTGGGGTCACTCGGACAGCGAGCAGTTCTTC. It is translated as CASSYDWGHSDSEQFF. The chain is built from TRBV6-2 or TRBV6-3 and TRBJ2-1, with a tentative D call TRBD1 (6 bases). Germline loops: CDR1 MNHEY, CDR2 SVGEGT. V lost 2 bases and J 10 bases, leaving 21 bases between the germline ends. The CDR3 totals 16 residues.